The subject of this entry is one TCR beta chain. The antigen is undetermined. The data were taken from a study of T cell responses to AZD1222 COVID-19 vaccine. Study-wide findings and caveats: The peak T cell response came first, and repertoires were sampled only after it.

In germline, CDR1 is SGHTA, CDR2 FQGNSA. V lost 5 bases and J lost 4; bases outside the gene matches: 9. The CDR3 loop spans 15 amino acids. Some clones are missing from TCRdb's copy, which holds only in-frame ones; the method was immunoSEQ multiplex PCR. The data show 110,000 to 150,000 clones, with approximately 90% seen just once and around 3% held by the top ten. The receptor was isolated from an adult who received the AZD1222 COVID-19 vaccine. The specimen was peripheral blood, collected 28 days after the second AZD1222 dose. The chain links TRBV7-2 to TRBJ2-7, with 9 positions matching TRBD1. CDR3: CASSAGVGQGYEQYF. CDR3 in DNA: TGTGCCAGCAGCGCCGGCGTCGGACAGGGGTACGAGCAGTACTTC.